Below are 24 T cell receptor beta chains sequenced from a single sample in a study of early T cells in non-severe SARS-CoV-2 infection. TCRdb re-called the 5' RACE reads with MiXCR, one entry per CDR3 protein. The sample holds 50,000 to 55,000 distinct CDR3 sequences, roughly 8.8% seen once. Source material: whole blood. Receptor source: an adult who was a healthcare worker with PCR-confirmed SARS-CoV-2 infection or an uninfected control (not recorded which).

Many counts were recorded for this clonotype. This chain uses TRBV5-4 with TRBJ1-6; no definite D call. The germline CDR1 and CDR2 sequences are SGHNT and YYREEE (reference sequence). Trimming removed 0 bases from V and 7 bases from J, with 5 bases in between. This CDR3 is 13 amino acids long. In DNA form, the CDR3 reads TGTGCCAGCAGCTTGGATGGGAATTCACCCCTCCACTTT. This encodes CASSLDGNSPLHF.

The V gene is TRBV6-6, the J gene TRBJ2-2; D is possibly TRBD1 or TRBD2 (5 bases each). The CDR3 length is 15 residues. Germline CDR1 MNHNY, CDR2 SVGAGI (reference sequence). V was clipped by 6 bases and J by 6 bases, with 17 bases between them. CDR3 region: CASRGAEGGAGELFF. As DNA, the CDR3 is TGTGCCAGCAGAGGGGCAGAAGGAGGCGCCGGGGAGCTGTTTTTT.

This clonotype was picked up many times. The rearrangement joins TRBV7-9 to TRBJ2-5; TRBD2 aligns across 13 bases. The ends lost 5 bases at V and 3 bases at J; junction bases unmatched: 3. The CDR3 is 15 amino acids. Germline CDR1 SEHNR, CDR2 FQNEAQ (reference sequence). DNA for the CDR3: TGTGCCAGCAGCCCCGGACTAGCGGGAGAAGAGACCCAGTACTTC. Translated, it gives CASSPGLAGEETQYF.

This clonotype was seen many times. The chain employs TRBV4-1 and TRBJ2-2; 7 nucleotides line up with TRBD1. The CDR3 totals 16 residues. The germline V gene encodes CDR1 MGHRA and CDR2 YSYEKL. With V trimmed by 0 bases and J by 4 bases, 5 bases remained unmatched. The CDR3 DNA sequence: TGCGCCAGCAGCCAAGATATGGGGACAGTCACCGGGGAGCTGTTTTTT. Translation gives CASSQDMGTVTGELFF.

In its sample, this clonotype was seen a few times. Here the CDR3 DNA reads TGTGCCAGTTGGGACAGGGGGCGCGTAGGCACTGAAGCTTTCTTT. Translation: CASWDRGRVGTEAFF. The V gene is TRBV12-3 or TRBV12-4, the J gene TRBJ1-1; 12 bases are shared with TRBD1. J lost 4 bases, V lost 9 bases, and 9 bases had no gene match. CDR3 length equals 15 residues.

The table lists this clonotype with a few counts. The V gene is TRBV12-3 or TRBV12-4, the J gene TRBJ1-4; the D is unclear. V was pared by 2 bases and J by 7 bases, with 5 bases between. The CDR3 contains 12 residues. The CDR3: CASSLFGEKLFF. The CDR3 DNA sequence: TGTGCCAGCAGTTTATTTGGTGAAAAACTGTTTTTT.

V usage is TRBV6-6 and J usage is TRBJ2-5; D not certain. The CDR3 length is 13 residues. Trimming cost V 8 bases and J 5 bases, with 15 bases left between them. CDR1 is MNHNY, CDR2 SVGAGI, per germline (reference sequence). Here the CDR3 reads CASGIYLRETQYF. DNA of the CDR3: TGTGCCAGCGGAATATATCTTCGCGAGACCCAGTACTTC.

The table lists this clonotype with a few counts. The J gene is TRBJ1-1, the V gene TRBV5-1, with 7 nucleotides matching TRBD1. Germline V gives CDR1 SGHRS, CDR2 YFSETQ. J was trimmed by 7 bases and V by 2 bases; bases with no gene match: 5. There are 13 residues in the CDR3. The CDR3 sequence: CASSFGTESEAFF. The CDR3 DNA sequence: TGCGCCAGCAGCTTCGGGACAGAGAGTGAAGCTTTCTTT.

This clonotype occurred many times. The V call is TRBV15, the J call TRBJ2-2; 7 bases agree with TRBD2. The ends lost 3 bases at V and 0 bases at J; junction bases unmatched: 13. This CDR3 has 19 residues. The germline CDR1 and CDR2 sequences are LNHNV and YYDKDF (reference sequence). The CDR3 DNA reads TGTGCCACCAGCAGCCCGAGGGGCGGGAGCGGGCCGAACACCGGGGAGCTGTTTTTT. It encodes CATSSPRGGSGPNTGELFF.

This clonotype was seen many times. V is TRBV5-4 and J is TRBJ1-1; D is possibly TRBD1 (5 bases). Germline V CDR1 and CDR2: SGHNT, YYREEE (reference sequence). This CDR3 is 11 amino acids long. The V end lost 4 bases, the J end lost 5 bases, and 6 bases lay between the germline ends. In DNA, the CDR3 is TGTGCCAGCAGCGGGGGGACTGAAGCTTTCTTT. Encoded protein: CASSGGTEAFF.

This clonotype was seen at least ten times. The CDR3 loop is CASRGGVNTGELFF. CDR3 coding DNA: TGTGCCAGCAGGGGCGGGGTCAACACCGGGGAGCTGTTTTTT. The V and J genes are TRBV27 and TRBJ2-2; D is perhaps TRBD2 (6 bases). This CDR3 has 14 amino acids. Germline values: CDR1 MNHEY, CDR2 SMNVEV (reference sequence). V lost 6 bases and J lost 2, with 10 bases in between.

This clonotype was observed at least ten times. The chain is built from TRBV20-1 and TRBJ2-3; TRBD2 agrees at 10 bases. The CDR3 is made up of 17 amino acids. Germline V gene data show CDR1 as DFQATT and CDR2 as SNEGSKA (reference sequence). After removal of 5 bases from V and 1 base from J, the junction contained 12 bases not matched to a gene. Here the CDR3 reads CSAESRTSGSGTDTQYF. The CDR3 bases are TGCAGTGCTGAGAGTCGGACTAGCGGTTCTGGCACAGATACGCAGTATTTT.

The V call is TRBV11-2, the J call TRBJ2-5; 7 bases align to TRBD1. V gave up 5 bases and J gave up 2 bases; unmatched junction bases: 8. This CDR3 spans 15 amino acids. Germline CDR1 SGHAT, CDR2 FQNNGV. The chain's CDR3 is CASSGIQGNQETQYF. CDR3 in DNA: TGTGCCAGCAGCGGAATACAGGGGAATCAAGAGACCCAGTACTTC.

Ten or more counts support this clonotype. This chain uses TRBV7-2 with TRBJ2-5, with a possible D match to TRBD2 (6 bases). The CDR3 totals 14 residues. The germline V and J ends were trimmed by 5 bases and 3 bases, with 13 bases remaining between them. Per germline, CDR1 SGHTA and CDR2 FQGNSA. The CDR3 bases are TGTGCCAGCAGCCCCGGGACTTTGAAAGAGACCCAGTACTTC. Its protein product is CASSPGTLKETQYF.

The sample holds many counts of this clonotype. The CDR3 protein is CASSPGGYEQFF. The CDR3 bases are TGTGCCAGCTCACCTGGGGGGTATGAGCAGTTCTTC. The chain has TRBV18 and TRBJ2-1; the D gene is possibly TRBD2 (6 bases). Germline CDR1 reads KGHSH; CDR2 reads LQKENI. This CDR3 has 12 residues. Trimming shortened V by 3 bases and J by 8 bases, and 8 bases separated the two germline ends.

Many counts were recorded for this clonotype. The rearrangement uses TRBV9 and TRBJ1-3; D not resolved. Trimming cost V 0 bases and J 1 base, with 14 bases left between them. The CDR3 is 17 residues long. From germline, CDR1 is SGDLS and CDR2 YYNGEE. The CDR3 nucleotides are TGTGCCAGCAGCGTAGCGCCTGGGAGGAGGTCTGGAAACACCATATATTTT. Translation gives CASSVAPGRRSGNTIYF. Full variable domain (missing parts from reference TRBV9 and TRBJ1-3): DSGVTQTPKHLITATGQRVTLRCSPRSGDLSVYWYQQSLDQGLQFLIQYYNGEERAKGNILERFSAQQFPDLHSELNLSSLELGDSALYFCASSVAPGRRSGNTIYFGEGSWLTVV.

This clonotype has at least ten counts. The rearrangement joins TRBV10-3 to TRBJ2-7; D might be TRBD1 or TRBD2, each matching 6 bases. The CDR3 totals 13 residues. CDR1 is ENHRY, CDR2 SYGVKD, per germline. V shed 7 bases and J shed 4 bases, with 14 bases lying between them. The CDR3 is CAITGAGLYEQYF. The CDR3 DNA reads TGTGCCATCACGGGGGCAGGCCTTTACGAGCAGTACTTC.

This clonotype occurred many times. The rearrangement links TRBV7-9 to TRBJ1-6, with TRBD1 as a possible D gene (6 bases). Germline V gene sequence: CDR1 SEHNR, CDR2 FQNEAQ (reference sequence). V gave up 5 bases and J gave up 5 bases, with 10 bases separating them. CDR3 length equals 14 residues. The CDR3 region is CASSATGHNSPLHF. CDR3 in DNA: TGTGCCAGCAGCGCGACAGGCCATAATTCACCCCTCCACTTT.

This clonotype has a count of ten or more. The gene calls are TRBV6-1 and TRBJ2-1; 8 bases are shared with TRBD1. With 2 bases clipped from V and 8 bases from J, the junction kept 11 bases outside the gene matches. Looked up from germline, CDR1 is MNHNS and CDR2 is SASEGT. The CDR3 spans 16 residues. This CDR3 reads CASSEFRTGYTDEQFF. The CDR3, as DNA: TGTGCCAGCAGTGAATTTCGGACAGGGTATACCGATGAGCAGTTCTTC.

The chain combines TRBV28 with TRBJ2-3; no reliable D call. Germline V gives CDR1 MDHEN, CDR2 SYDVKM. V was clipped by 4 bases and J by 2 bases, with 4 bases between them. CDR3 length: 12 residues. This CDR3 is CASSYTTDTQYF. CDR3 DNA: TGTGCCAGCAGTTATACCACAGATACGCAGTATTTT.

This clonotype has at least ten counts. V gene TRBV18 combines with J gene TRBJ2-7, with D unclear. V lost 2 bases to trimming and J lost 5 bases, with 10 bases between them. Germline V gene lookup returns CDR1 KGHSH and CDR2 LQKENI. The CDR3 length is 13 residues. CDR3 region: CASSPGVRDEQYF. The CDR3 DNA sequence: TGTGCCAGCTCACCAGGGGTTCGGGACGAGCAGTACTTC.

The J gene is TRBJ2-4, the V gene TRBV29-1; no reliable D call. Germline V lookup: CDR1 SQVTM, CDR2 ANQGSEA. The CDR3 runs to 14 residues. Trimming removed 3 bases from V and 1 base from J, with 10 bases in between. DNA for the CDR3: TGCAGCGTTGACTCGCCTGCGGCCAAAAACATTCAGTACTTC. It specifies CSVDSPAAKNIQYF.

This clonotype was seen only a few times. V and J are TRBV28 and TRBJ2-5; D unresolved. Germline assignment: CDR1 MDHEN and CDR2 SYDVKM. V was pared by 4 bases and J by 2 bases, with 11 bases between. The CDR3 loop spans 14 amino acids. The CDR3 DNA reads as TGTGCCAGCAGTTCCCCAGTTGGGCAAGAGACCCAGTACTTC. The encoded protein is CASSSPVGQETQYF. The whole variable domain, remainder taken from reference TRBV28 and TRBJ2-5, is DVKVTQSSRYLVKRTGEKVFLECVQDMDHENMFWYRQDPGLGLRLIYFSYDVKMKEKGDIPEGYSVSREKKERFSLILESASTNQTSMYLCASSSPVGQETQYFGPGTRLLVL.

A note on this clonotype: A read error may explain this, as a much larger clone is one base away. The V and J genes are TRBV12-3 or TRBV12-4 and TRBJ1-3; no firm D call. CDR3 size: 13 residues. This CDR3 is CASSPQAGNSIYF. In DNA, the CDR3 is TGTGCCAGCAGTCCCCAAGCTGGAAACTCCATATATTTT.